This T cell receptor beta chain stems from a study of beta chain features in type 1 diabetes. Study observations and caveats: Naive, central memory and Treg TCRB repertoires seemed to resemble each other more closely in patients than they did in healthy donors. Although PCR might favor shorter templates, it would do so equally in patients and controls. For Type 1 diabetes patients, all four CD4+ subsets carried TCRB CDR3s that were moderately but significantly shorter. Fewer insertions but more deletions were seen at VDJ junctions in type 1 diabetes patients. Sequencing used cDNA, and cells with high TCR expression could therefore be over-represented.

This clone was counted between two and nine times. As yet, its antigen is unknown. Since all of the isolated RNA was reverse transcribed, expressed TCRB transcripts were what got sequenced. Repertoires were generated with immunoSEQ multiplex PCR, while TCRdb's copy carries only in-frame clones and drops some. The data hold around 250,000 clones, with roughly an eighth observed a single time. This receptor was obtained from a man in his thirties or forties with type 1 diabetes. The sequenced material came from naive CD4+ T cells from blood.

This CDR3 reads CASSTYGGYGYTF. CDR3 nucleotides: TGTGCCAGCAGCACCTACGGGGGCTATGGCTACACCTTC. The J gene is TRBJ1-2, the V gene TRBV7-9; D perhaps matches TRBD1 (5 bases). The CDR3 is made up of 13 amino acids. In germline, CDR1 is SEHNR, CDR2 FQNEAQ (reference sequence). V was clipped by 5 bases and J by 4 bases, with 11 bases between them. Full variable domain (rest looked up from reference TRBV7-9 and TRBJ1-2): DTGVSQNPRHKITKRGQNVTFRCDPISEHNRLYWYRQTLGQGPEFLTYFQNEAQLEKSRLLSDRFSAERPKGSFSTLEIQRTEQGDSAMYLCASSTYGGYGYTFGSGTRLTVV.